Below are 8 T cell receptor beta chains sequenced from a single sample in a study of cytomegalovirus exposure and HLA in healthy donors. The PCR employed 60 Vbeta primers together with 13 Jbeta primers. The repertoire was sequenced with immunoSEQ multiplex PCR; TCRdb's copy has only in-frame clones and lacks some. Here the sample spans approximately 88,000 clones, more than 60% being singletons. Sequenced sample: PBMCs. The source is a man aged 50 or older in good health and CMV-seropositive.

V usage is TRBV4-3 and J usage is TRBJ1-1, with TRBD1 as a possible D gene (5 bases). CDR1 LGHNA and CDR2 YSLEER come from the germline V gene. V lost 5 bases and J 4 bases, leaving 11 bases between the germline ends. This CDR3 is built from 13 residues. The CDR3 reads CASSSLGGTEAFF. In DNA form, the CDR3 reads TGCGCCAGCAGCTCCCTGGGGGGCACTGAAGCTTTCTTT.

The chain couples TRBV27 to TRBJ2-1; unclear D gene. This CDR3 has 16 residues. Trimming cost V 0 bases and J 8 bases, with 17 bases left between them. Germline V CDR1 and CDR2: MNHEY, SMNVEV (reference sequence). The CDR3 is CASSLSAPKLGHEQFF. The CDR3 DNA reads TGTGCCAGCAGTTTATCGGCACCAAAGCTGGGCCATGAGCAGTTCTTC.

The chain employs TRBV5-4 and TRBJ2-7, with D perhaps matching TRBD2 (7 bases). The CDR3 loop spans 15 amino acids. Germline V gene sequence: CDR1 SGHNT, CDR2 YYREEE (reference sequence). Trimming removed 4 bases at V and 6 bases at J, with 20 bases between. The CDR3 here is CASSPLGGGGAEQYF. The CDR3 coding sequence is TGTGCCAGCAGCCCGCTGGGAGGGGGTGGGGCCGAGCAGTACTTC. Full variable domain (remainder filled in from reference TRBV5-4 and TRBJ2-7): ETGVTQSPTHLIKTRGQQVTLRCSSQSGHNTVSWYQQALGQGPQFIFQYYREEENGRGNFPPRFSGLQFPNYSSELNVNALELDDSALYLCASSPLGGGGAEQYFGPGTRLTVT.

This clone was detected only a few times. CDR3 sequence: CASSPRTDSSGNTIYF. The CDR3 nucleotides read TGTGCCAGCAGCCCCCGGACAGATTCCTCTGGAAACACCATATATTTT. V is TRBV9 and J is TRBJ1-3; maybe TRBD1 (6 bases). CDR1 and CDR2 from the germline V gene are SGDLS and YYNGEE. V lost 4 bases and J 0 bases, leaving 14 bases between the germline ends. The CDR3 is 16 amino acids.

In this sample, this clone turned up once. The chain employs TRBV14 and TRBJ2-3, with 9 bases aligning to TRBD2. The CDR3 is 15 residues long. J was trimmed by 2 bases and V by 4 bases; bases with no gene match: 4. Per the germline V gene, CDR1 is SGHDN and CDR2 is FVKESK. CDR3 bases: TGTGCCAGCAGCCTTAGCGGGGGATACACAGATACGCAGTATTTT. This gives the protein CASSLSGGYTDTQYF.

This clone was seen only a few times. V gene TRBV6-4 combines with J gene TRBJ1-5; weak D call: TRBD1 (5 bases). This CDR3 region has 12 residues. Looked up from germline, CDR1 is MRHNA and CDR2 is SNTAGT. The CDR3 spells CAGQAMNQPQHF. The CDR3 DNA sequence: TGTGCTGGACAAGCCATGAATCAGCCCCAGCATTTT.

The rearrangement links TRBV30 to TRBJ1-5; D is unclear. The CDR3 runs to 13 residues. Germline V CDR1 and CDR2: GTSNPN, SVGIG (reference sequence). Trimming took off 1 base at V and 6 bases at J, with 10 bases between the two ends. The CDR3 DNA sequence: TGTGCCTGGAGTGGGAGTGGGAGTCAGCCCCAGCATTTT. This encodes CAWSGSGSQPQHF.

The V gene is TRBV30, the J gene TRBJ1-1; D not certain. V gave up 2 bases and J gave up 0 bases, with 10 bases separating them. The CDR3 runs to 14 residues. Per the germline V gene, CDR1 is GTSNPN and CDR2 is SVGIG (reference sequence). CDR3 bases: TGTGCCTGGAGTAAGCAGACAATGAACACTGAAGCTTTCTTT. This gives the protein CAWSKQTMNTEAFF. The entire variable domain, with the rest obtained from reference TRBV30 and TRBJ1-1, is as follows: SQTIHQWPATLVQPVGSPLSLECTVEGTSNPNLYWYRQAAGRGLQLLFYSVGIGQISSEVPQNLSASRPQDRQFILSSKKLLLSDSGFYLCAWSKQTMNTEAFFGQGTRLTVV.